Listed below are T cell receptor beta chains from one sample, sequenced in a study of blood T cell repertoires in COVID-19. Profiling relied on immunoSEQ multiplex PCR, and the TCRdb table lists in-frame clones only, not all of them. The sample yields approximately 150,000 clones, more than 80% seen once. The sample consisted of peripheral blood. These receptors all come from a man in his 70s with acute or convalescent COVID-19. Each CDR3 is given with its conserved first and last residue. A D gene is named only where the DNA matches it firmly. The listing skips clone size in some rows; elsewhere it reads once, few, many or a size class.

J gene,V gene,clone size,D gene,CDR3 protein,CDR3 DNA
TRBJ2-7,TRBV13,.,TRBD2,CATVGRERDEQYF,TGTGCCACCGTGGGGCGGGAGCGGGACGAGCAGTACTTC
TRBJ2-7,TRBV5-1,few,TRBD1,CASRGQGLGDEQYF,TGCGCCAGCAGAGGACAGGGCCTAGGGGACGAGCAGTACTTC
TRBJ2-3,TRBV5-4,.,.,CASSFYAGSSTDTQYF,TGTGCCAGCAGCTTTTATGCGGGATCTAGCACAGATACGCAGTATTTT
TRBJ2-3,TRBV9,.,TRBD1,CASSVGTGVDTQYF,TGTGCCAGCAGCGTCGGGACAGGGGTCGATACGCAGTATTTT
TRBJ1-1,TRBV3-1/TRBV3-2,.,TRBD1,CASSHRDRGSRTEAFF,TGTGCCAGCAGCCACCGGGACAGGGGATCGCGGACTGAAGCTTTCTTT
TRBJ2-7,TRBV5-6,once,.,CASSSVGFLSEQYF,TGTGCCAGCAGTTCGGTGGGCTTTCTTTCGGAGCAGTACTTC
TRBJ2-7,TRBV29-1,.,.,CSVAHGNYEQYF,TGCAGCGTTGCTCACGGGAACTACGAGCAGTACTTC
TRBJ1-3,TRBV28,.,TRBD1,CASSRRWGQRGDSGNTIYF,TGTGCCAGCAGCCGCCGGTGGGGACAGCGAGGGGACTCTGGAAACACCATATATTTT
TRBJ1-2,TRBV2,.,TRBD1,CASRQTGTGAGYGYTF,TGTGCCAGCAGGCAAACCGGGACAGGGGCGGGGTATGGCTACACCTTC
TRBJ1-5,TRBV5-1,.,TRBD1,CASSLSTGGGQPQHF,TGCGCCAGCAGCTTGTCAACAGGGGGCGGACAGCCCCAGCATTTT
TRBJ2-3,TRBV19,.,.,CASYSPHQTDTQYF,TGTGCCAGTTATAGCCCACACCAAACAGATACGCAGTATTTT
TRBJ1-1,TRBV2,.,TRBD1,CASRGEGATEAFF,TGTGCCAGCAGGGGCGAGGGGGCCACTGAAGCTTTCTTT
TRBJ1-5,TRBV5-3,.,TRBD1,CARSPGQDYQPQHF,TGTGCCAGAAGCCCTGGACAGGACTATCAGCCCCAGCATTTT
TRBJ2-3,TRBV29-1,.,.,CSVRPDRNPDTQYF,TGCAGCGTTAGACCGGACAGAAACCCAGATACGCAGTATTTT
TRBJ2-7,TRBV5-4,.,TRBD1,CASSSTGSYEQYF,TGTGCCAGCAGCTCGACAGGGTCCTACGAGCAGTACTTC
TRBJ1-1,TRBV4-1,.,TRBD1,CASSQGGTGLNTEAFF,TGCGCCAGCAGCCAAGGGGGGACAGGTTTGAACACTGAAGCTTTCTTT
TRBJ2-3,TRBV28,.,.,CASSLPPGQDLGDTQYF,TGTGCCAGCAGTTTACCCCCGGGACAAGACCTTGGGGATACGCAGTATTTT
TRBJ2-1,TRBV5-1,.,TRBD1,CASSFGSGTGGNEQFF,TGCGCCAGCAGCTTTGGATCCGGGACAGGTGGCAATGAGCAGTTCTTC
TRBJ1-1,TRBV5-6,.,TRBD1,CASSSSRTGGTEAFF,TGTGCCAGCAGCTCAAGTCGGACAGGGGGCACTGAAGCTTTCTTT
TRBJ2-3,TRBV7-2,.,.,CASSLALTDTQYF,TGTGCCAGCAGCTTAGCCCTCACAGATACGCAGTATTTT
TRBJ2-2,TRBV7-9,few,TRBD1,CASRGTGGTGELFF,TGTGCCAGCAGGGGGACAGGGGGCACCGGGGAGCTGTTTTTT
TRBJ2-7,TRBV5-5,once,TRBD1,CASSRNRDSTYEQYF,TGTGCCAGCAGTCGAAACCGGGACAGCACCTACGAGCAGTACTTC
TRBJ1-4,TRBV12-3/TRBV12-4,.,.,CASSSSVEKLFF,TGTGCCAGCAGTTCCTCGGTCGAAAAACTGTTTTTT
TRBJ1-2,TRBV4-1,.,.,CASSQESPGSSYGYTF,TGCGCCAGCAGCCAAGAGTCCCCGGGTTCGAGCTATGGCTACACCTTC
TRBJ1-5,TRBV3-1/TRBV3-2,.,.,CASSQDFLRGSQPQHF,TGTGCCAGCAGCCAAGATTTTCTCCGGGGAAGTCAGCCCCAGCATTTT
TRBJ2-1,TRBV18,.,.,CASSPYGDYNEQFF,TGTGCCAGCTCACCATACGGAGATTACAATGAGCAGTTCTTC
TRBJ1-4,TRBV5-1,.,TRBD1,CASSLGQGVGEKLFF,TGCGCCAGCAGCTTGGGACAGGGGGTAGGAGAAAAACTGTTTTTT
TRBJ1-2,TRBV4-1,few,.,CASSQGVSYTF,TGCGCCAGCAGCCAAGGTGTAAGCTACACCTTC
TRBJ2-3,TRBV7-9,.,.,CASSLTLSTDTQYF,TGTGCCAGCAGCTTGACTCTCAGCACAGATACGCAGTATTTT
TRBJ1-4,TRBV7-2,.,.,CASSWAPGENEKLFF,TGTGCCAGCAGCTGGGCACCCGGGGAAAATGAAAAACTGTTTTTT
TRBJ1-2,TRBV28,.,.,CASHVAGHYGYTF,TGTGCCAGCCATGTGGCTGGGCACTATGGCTACACCTTC
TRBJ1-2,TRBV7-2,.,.,CASSPRQANYGYTF,TGTGCCAGCAGCCCCCGACAGGCTAACTATGGCTACACCTTC
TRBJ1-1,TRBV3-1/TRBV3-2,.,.,CASSQRGSMNTEAFF,TGTGCCAGCAGCCAAAGAGGAAGCATGAACACTGAAGCTTTCTTT
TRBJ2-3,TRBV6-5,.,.,CASTAGTDTQYF,TGTGCCAGCACAGCGGGCACAGATACGCAGTATTTT
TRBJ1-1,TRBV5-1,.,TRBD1,CASSLGQGGTEAFF,TGCGCCAGCAGCTTGGGACAGGGAGGCACTGAAGCTTTCTTT
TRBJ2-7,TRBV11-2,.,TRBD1,CASSFGGQGASEQYF,TGTGCCAGCAGCTTTGGGGGACAGGGGGCCTCCGAGCAGTACTTC
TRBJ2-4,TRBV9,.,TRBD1,CASSSELQGAVQYF,TGTGCCAGCAGCTCGGAGCTACAGGGGGCCGTTCAGTACTTC
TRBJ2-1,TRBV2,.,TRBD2,CASRTGLAGAVEQFF,TGTGCCAGCAGAACGGGACTAGCGGGAGCGGTTGAGCAGTTCTTC
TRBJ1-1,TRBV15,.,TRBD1,CATSRRQGSHTEAFF,TGTGCCACCAGCAGACGACAGGGGTCACACACTGAAGCTTTCTTT
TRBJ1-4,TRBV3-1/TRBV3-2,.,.,CASSQQAREKLFF,TGTGCCAGCAGCCAACAAGCACGGGAAAAACTGTTTTTT